One and the same sample provided the 30 T cell receptor beta chains below, sequenced in a study of neoadjuvant anti-PD-1 for oral cavity cancer. Generated by immunoSEQ multiplex PCR, the TCRdb table keeps only in-frame clones and is missing some. This sample has around 81,000 clones, with approximately 80% found just once. Here the sequenced sample was PBMCs, taken before nivolumab (anti-PD-1) treatment. The receptors shown here come from a person aged 40 to 85 with oral cavity squamous cell carcinoma.

V usage is TRBV6-6 and J usage is TRBJ1-3; 8 bases map to TRBD1. Germline V gives CDR1 MNHNY, CDR2 SVGAGI (reference sequence). The CDR3 sequence is 14 residues long. V was clipped by 7 bases and J by 2 bases; unmatched bases: 4. The CDR3 nucleotides read TGTGCCAGCACCCTACAGGGGGCTGGAAACACCATATATTTT. Translation gives CASTLQGAGNTIYF.

J is TRBJ1-2 and V is TRBV9; 11 bases map to TRBD1. The germline V gene has CDR1 SGDLS and CDR2 YYNGEE. The CDR3 has 13 residues. The trim removed 2 bases at V and 13 bases at J, leaving 7 bases unmatched. CDR3 nucleotides: TGTGCCAGCAGCGTCAGGGACAGGGGGGTTGCCACCTTC. Protein: CASSVRDRGVATF. The whole variable domain, filled in from reference TRBV9 and TRBJ1-2, reads DSGVTQTPKHLITATGQRVTLRCSPRSGDLSVYWYQQSLDQGLQFLIQYYNGEERAKGNILERFSAQQFPDLHSELNLSSLELGDSALYFCASSVRDRGVATFGSGTRLTVV.

This sequence joins TRBV30 and TRBJ2-3; D perhaps matches TRBD2 (5 bases). This CDR3 is built from 14 residues. V dropped 3 bases and J dropped 0 bases, with 10 bases sitting between them. Looked up from germline, CDR1 is GTSNPN and CDR2 is SVGIG (reference sequence). The CDR3 loop is CAWRVTGSTDTQYF. CDR3 coding DNA: TGTGCCTGGAGAGTAACGGGGAGCACAGATACGCAGTATTTT.

The chain links TRBV5-5 to TRBJ1-2; 7 bases align to TRBD1. Germline lookup yields CDR1 SGHKS and CDR2 YYEKEE (reference sequence). V trimming: 2 bases; J trimming: 4 bases; junction bases outside the gene matches: 11. CDR3 length equals 16 residues. The DNA of the CDR3 is TGTGCCAGCAGCTTACAACAGGGACAGTCCGGCTATGGCTACACCTTC. This encodes CASSLQQGQSGYGYTF.

This clone was seen a few times. CDR3 in amino acids: CASSPRTNAYEQYF. In nucleotides, the CDR3 is TGTGCCAGCAGCCCAAGGACTAACGCCTACGAGCAGTACTTC. V is TRBV5-6 and J is TRBJ2-7, with a weak D call TRBD2 (6 bases). Germline V gene sequence: CDR1 SGHDT, CDR2 YYEEEE. CDR3 size: 14 residues. Between the trimmed V and J ends, which lost 4 bases and 2 bases, there was a span of 13 bases. The full variable domain, its missing parts supplied by reference TRBV5-6 and TRBJ2-7, is DAGVTQSPTHLIKTRGQQVTLRCSPKSGHDTVSWYQQALGQGPQFIFQYYEEEERQRGNFPDRFSGHQFPNYSSELNVNALLLGDSALYLCASSPRTNAYEQYFGPGTRLTVT.

This chain joins TRBV5-6 and TRBJ1-1; TRBD1 might be the D (5 bases). The V end was cut by 4 bases, the J end by 7 bases, with 17 bases between. Looked up from germline, CDR1 is SGHDT and CDR2 is YYEEEE. This CDR3 has 14 residues. CDR3 loop: CASSLKRGWDEAFF. The CDR3 nucleotides are TGTGCCAGCAGCCTCAAGAGGGGCTGGGATGAAGCTTTCTTT.

This CDR3 reads CASSSSRDRSDTQYF. CDR3 coding DNA: TGTGCCAGCAGTTCGTCCCGGGACAGGTCTGATACGCAGTATTTT. This chain connects TRBV6-6 to TRBJ2-3; 8 bases agree with TRBD1. The CDR3 is made up of 15 amino acids. V lost 4 bases and J lost 6; bases outside the gene matches: 9. Germline CDR1 is MNHNY and CDR2 is SVGAGI (reference sequence).

The chain combines TRBV6-5 with TRBJ2-7; D is uncertain. The ends were cut back, 2 bases at V and 2 bases at J, with 7 bases in the middle. CDR1 is MNHEY and CDR2 is SVGAGI in the germline V gene. The CDR3 extends over 13 amino acids. CDR3 residues: CASSYGEAYEQYF. Written as DNA, the CDR3 is TGTGCCAGCAGTTACGGGGAAGCCTACGAGCAGTACTTC.

This clone appeared a few times. The chain combines TRBV7-2 with TRBJ1-1; D is ambiguous. The CDR3 runs 14 residues. Trimming removed 5 bases at V and 4 bases at J, with 14 bases between. Germline assignment: CDR1 SGHTA and CDR2 FQGNSA. This chain's CDR3 is CASSVQEIGTEAFF. CDR3 DNA: TGTGCCAGCAGCGTCCAGGAGATTGGCACTGAAGCTTTCTTT.

The V and J genes are TRBV6-6 and TRBJ1-1; D is unclear. Germline V gene lookup returns CDR1 MNHNY and CDR2 SVGAGI (reference sequence). V shed 2 bases and J shed 11 bases, with 15 bases lying between them. The CDR3 consists of 13 residues. CDR3 DNA: TGTGCCAGCAGTTACGGGGAGGGAGGCGCCGCTTTCTTT. This gives the protein CASSYGEGGAAFF.

Concerning this clone: The same CDR3 also results from other DNA sequences found in this sample. The J gene is TRBJ2-7, the V gene TRBV10-1; no clear D. Germline assignment: CDR1 WNHNN and CDR2 SYGVQD (reference sequence). CDR3 length: 13 amino acids. The germline V and J ends were trimmed by 4 bases and 1 base, with 8 bases remaining between them. The CDR3 bases are TGCGCCAGCAGTGGCCCTCCATCCTACGAGCAGTACTTC. Amino acid sequence: CASSGPPSYEQYF.

This clone came up a few times. One end of the junction is discordant with germline, which a read error may explain. The V and J genes are TRBV20-1 and TRBJ1-1; D is ambiguous. This CDR3 contains 10 residues. Per the germline V gene, CDR1 is DFQATT and CDR2 is SNEGSKA (reference sequence). The CDR3 DNA is TGCAGTGCCAGAGGACCTGAAGCTTTCTTT. Translated: CSARGPEAFF.

The rearrangement joins TRBV28 to TRBJ1-2, with D possibly being TRBD1 (5 bases). The V and J ends lost 5 bases and 3 bases respectively, with 16 bases between them. Germline CDR1 is MDHEN and CDR2 is SYDVKM. The CDR3 length is 15 residues. This CDR3 reads CASSAPGGKDYGYTF. In DNA, the CDR3 is TGTGCCAGCAGTGCCCCCGGGGGAAAGGACTATGGCTACACCTTC.

The chain has TRBV9 and TRBJ2-2; weak D call: TRBD2 (6 bases). Per germline, CDR1 SGDLS and CDR2 YYNGEE. V was pared by 0 bases and J by 2 bases, with 11 bases between. The CDR3 runs to 16 residues. CDR3 coding DNA: TGTGCCAGCAGCGTAGGGACTACCCGAAACACCGGGGAGCTGTTTTTT. Its protein product is CASSVGTTRNTGELFF.

V is TRBV6-5 and J is TRBJ2-5; TRBD1 aligns across 7 bases. The CDR3 runs 15 residues. Per the germline V gene, CDR1 is MNHEY and CDR2 is SVGAGI. J gave up 3 bases and V 4 bases, and 8 bases lay outside the gene matches. The CDR3: CASSSPGQLKETQYF. CDR3 bases: TGTGCCAGCAGTTCCCCGGGACAGCTCAAAGAGACCCAGTACTTC.

The chain has TRBV7-6 and TRBJ2-7; 9 nucleotides line up with TRBD2. There are 17 residues in the CDR3. Germline V CDR1 and CDR2: SGHVS, FNYEAQ. Germline trimming cut 5 bases from V and 1 base from J; bases unmatched to any gene: 12. The chain's CDR3 is CASSLVASGTLSYEQYF. DNA of the CDR3: TGTGCCAGCAGCCTGGTAGCTAGCGGGACCTTATCCTACGAGCAGTACTTC.

The rearrangement uses TRBV5-1 and TRBJ2-7, with 13 bases that match TRBD2. Germline CDR1 and CDR2: SGHRS and YFSETQ. The V segment lost 5 bases and the J segment 1 base; nucleotides outside the gene matches: 15. The CDR3 is 19 residues long. The CDR3: CASRISGLAGAAGSYEQYF. The CDR3 coding sequence is TGCGCCAGCAGAATTTCTGGACTAGCGGGAGCGGCTGGGTCCTACGAGCAGTACTTC.

The rearrangement uses TRBV6-1 and TRBJ2-5; the D gene is possibly TRBD2 (5 bases). Per germline, CDR1 MNHNS and CDR2 SASEGT. V was shortened by 5 bases and J by 10 bases, with 11 bases between the two germline ends. This CDR3 spans 11 amino acids. CDR3 in amino acids: CASSYGADQYF. For the CDR3, the DNA is TGTGCCAGCAGTTACGGAGCGGACCAGTACTTC.

The chain has TRBV9 and TRBJ1-5; 7 bases map to TRBD1. The CDR3 totals 14 residues. V dropped 4 bases and J dropped 3; count of bases not matched to a gene: 4. Germline CDR1 SGDLS, CDR2 YYNGEE. The CDR3 protein is CASSSGTVNQPQHF. For the CDR3, the DNA is TGTGCCAGCAGCTCCGGGACAGTCAATCAGCCCCAGCATTTT.

This clone was seen more than once but under ten times. This chain uses TRBV5-1 with TRBJ1-1, with D maybe TRBD1 (5 bases). V lost 4 bases, J lost 7 bases, and 14 bases lay in between. The CDR3 runs to 13 residues. From germline, CDR1 is SGHRS and CDR2 YFSETQ. The CDR3 loop reads CASSPLQAGEAFF. CDR3 DNA sequence: TGCGCCAGCAGCCCCTTACAGGCGGGTGAAGCTTTCTTT.

This clone appeared a few times. The chain recombines TRBV13 with TRBJ2-3; D perhaps matches TRBD2 (5 bases). V lost 3 bases to trimming and J lost 4 bases, with 8 bases between them. CDR3 length: 13 residues. The germline V gene encodes CDR1 PRHDT and CDR2 FYEKMQ (reference sequence). CDR3 sequence reads: CASSLASSDTQYF. CDR3 sequence (DNA): TGTGCCAGCAGCTTGGCTAGCTCAGATACGCAGTATTTT.

The chain carries TRBV5-8 and TRBJ2-2; 7 nucleotides align to TRBD1. CDR1 SGHTS and CDR2 YDEGEE come from the germline V gene. The CDR3 extends over 16 amino acids. V shed 4 bases and J 2 bases; nucleotides not matched to a gene: 8. The CDR3 sequence: CASSVPGQLNTGELFF. CDR3 sequence (DNA): TGTGCCAGCAGCGTTCCGGGACAGCTTAACACCGGGGAGCTGTTTTTT.

V gene TRBV7-9 combines with J gene TRBJ1-1; D ambiguous. V lost 6 bases, J lost 3 bases, and 11 bases lay in between. The germline V gene has CDR1 SEHNR and CDR2 FQNEAQ (reference sequence). CDR3 length: 13 amino acids. For the CDR3, the DNA is TGTGCCAGCAGTTTACTGGTGGACACTGAAGCTTTCTTT. The encoded protein is CASSLLVDTEAFF.

The DNA for the CDR3 is TGCGCCAGCAGTCGGATAGGGGGCGAGTCCTACAATGAGCAGTTCTTC. It is translated as CASSRIGGESYNEQFF. The chain combines TRBV4-1 with TRBJ2-1, with 7 bases identical to TRBD1. CDR1 and CDR2 from the germline V gene are MGHRA and YSYEKL. The CDR3 is made up of 16 amino acids. Unmatched junction bases numbered 9, after V lost 6 bases and J lost 1 base.

This clone was seen a single time. The chain joins TRBV7-8 to TRBJ2-5, with TRBD2 matching over 12 bases. Trimming at V came to 4 bases and at J to 5 bases, leaving 8 bases not matched to a gene. Germline values: CDR1 SGHVS, CDR2 FQNEAQ. The CDR3 is 16 residues long. CDR3 amino acids: CASSSLAGGPGETQYF. The CDR3 DNA reads as TGTGCCAGCAGCTCCCTAGCGGGAGGGCCTGGGGAGACCCAGTACTTC. Together with reference TRBV7-8 and TRBJ2-5, the CDR3 gives the full variable domain: GAGVSQSPRYKVAKRGQDVALRCDPISGHVSLFWYQQALGQGPEFLTYFQNEAQLDKSGLPSDRFFAERPEGSVSTLKIQRTQQEDSAVYLCASSSLAGGPGETQYFGPGTRLLVL.

The rearrangement links TRBV15 to TRBJ1-5; tentatively, D is TRBD1 (5 bases). The V and J ends lost 2 bases and 0 bases respectively, with 8 bases between them. CDR1 and CDR2 (germline): LNHNV, YYDKDF (reference sequence). The CDR3 runs 15 residues. CDR3 sequence reads: CATSRQGVSNQPQHF. CDR3 nucleotides: TGTGCCACCAGCAGACAGGGAGTTAGCAATCAGCCCCAGCATTTT.

V usage is TRBV6-1 and J usage is TRBJ2-5; 14 positions agree with TRBD2. This CDR3 contains 14 residues. Germline lookup yields CDR1 MNHNS and CDR2 SASEGT. V gave up 10 bases and J gave up 5 bases; unmatched junction bases: 6. CDR3 coding DNA: TGTGCCACCGGACTAGCGGGAGGTAGCGAGACCCAGTACTTC. Translation gives CATGLAGGSETQYF.

CDR3: CASRPTWTSGSQYF. The DNA of the CDR3 is TGTGCCAGCAGGCCCACCTGGACTAGCGGGAGCCAGTACTTC. The chain employs TRBV27 and TRBJ2-7; TRBD2 matches 13 bases. Germline CDR1 MNHEY, CDR2 SMNVEV (reference sequence). This CDR3 comprises 14 residues. The V gene end was trimmed by 6 bases and the J gene end by 10 bases; junction bases not matched to a gene: 9.

The chain combines TRBV2 with TRBJ1-1, with 9 bases lining up with TRBD1. Looked up from germline, CDR1 is SNHLY and CDR2 is FYNNEI. J lost 7 bases, V lost 4 bases, and 10 bases had no gene match. The CDR3 has 15 residues. The CDR3 spells CASSGDRARGNEAFF. For the CDR3, the DNA is TGTGCCAGCAGTGGGGACAGGGCCCGGGGTAATGAAGCTTTCTTT.

This clone appeared a single time. Germline is not matched at one junction end, which may reflect a read error. The chain combines TRBV6-5 with TRBJ2-4, with 8 bases that match TRBD2. Germline V gene lookup returns CDR1 MNHEY and CDR2 SVGAGI. This CDR3 comprises 14 residues. The CDR3 coding sequence is TGTGCCAGCAGTCACTCCGGGAGGGGTGACATTCAGTACTTC. Encoded protein: CASSHSGRGDIQYF.